The rows below give T cell receptor beta chains drawn from one sample of a study of T cells in Graves' hyperthyroidism and ophthalmopathy. TCRdb reprocessed the multiplex PCR reads via MiXCR and lists one record per CDR3 protein. The table lists roughly 420,000 distinct CDR3 sequences, approximately 14% of them singletons. The source material was blood. The source is a woman under 30 with Graves' hyperthyroidism. The CDR3 runs from the conserved cysteine through the conserved F or W. Fields, in order: J gene, clone size, V gene, D gene, CDR3 protein, CDR3 DNA. D genes are given only for firm matches. Not all rows give a size; the values are once, few, many and, for expanded clones, a class.

j_gene: TRBJ1-2; abundance: -; v_gene: TRBV5-6; d_gene: -; CDR3aa: CASSPLTGTLNYGYTF; CDR3nt: TGTGCCAGCAGCCCCCTGACCGGGACACTTAACTATGGCTACACCTTC
j_gene: TRBJ2-7; abundance: -; v_gene: TRBV12-3/TRBV12-4; d_gene: TRBD1; CDR3aa: CASTIRGQPPYEQYF; CDR3nt: TGTGCCAGCACCATTAGGGGACAGCCACCCTACGAGCAGTACTTC
j_gene: TRBJ2-1; abundance: many; v_gene: TRBV5-1; d_gene: TRBD1; CDR3aa: CASRRGGQSYNEQFF; CDR3nt: TGCGCCAGCAGGCGAGGGGGACAGTCCTACAATGAGCAGTTCTTC
j_gene: TRBJ2-7; abundance: -; v_gene: TRBV27; d_gene: -; CDR3aa: CASSDLAGLPYEQYF; CDR3nt: TGTGCCAGCAGTGACCTCGCGGGGTTGCCCTACGAGCAGTACTTC
j_gene: TRBJ2-7; abundance: many; v_gene: TRBV13; d_gene: TRBD1; CDR3aa: CASSFSGTGRYEQYF; CDR3nt: TGTGCCAGCAGTTTTTCCGGGACAGGGCGGTACGAGCAGTACTTC
j_gene: TRBJ1-2; abundance: -; v_gene: TRBV19; d_gene: -; CDR3aa: CASSMGPVNYGYTF; CDR3nt: TGTGCCAGTAGTATGGGCCCAGTGAACTATGGCTACACCTTC
j_gene: TRBJ2-2; abundance: many; v_gene: TRBV12-3/TRBV12-4; d_gene: -; CDR3aa: CASSPHSPTANTGELFF; CDR3nt: TGTGCCAGCAGTCCCCACTCCCCGACAGCGAACACCGGGGAGCTGTTTTTT
j_gene: TRBJ2-3; abundance: many; v_gene: TRBV20-1; d_gene: TRBD2; CDR3aa: CSAKRLAGWADTQYF; CDR3nt: TGCAGTGCTAAAAGACTAGCGGGATGGGCAGATACGCAGTATTTT
j_gene: TRBJ2-7; abundance: many; v_gene: TRBV11-2; d_gene: TRBD2; CDR3aa: CASSLRAGGSEQYF; CDR3nt: TGTGCCAGCAGCTTACGGGCGGGAGGTTCCGAGCAGTACTTC
j_gene: TRBJ1-1; abundance: -; v_gene: TRBV6-1; d_gene: -; CDR3aa: CVSSRPSRGQKAFF; CDR3nt: TGTGTCAGCAGTCGACCGTCCAGGGGCCAGAAAGCTTTCTTT
j_gene: TRBJ1-1; abundance: many; v_gene: TRBV5-1; d_gene: TRBD1; CDR3aa: CASSTGTGYTEAFF; CDR3nt: TGCGCCAGCAGCACTGGGACAGGGTACACTGAAGCTTTCTTT
j_gene: TRBJ1-1; abundance: -; v_gene: TRBV7-6; d_gene: TRBD1; CDR3aa: CASSPRQGFWTEAFF; CDR3nt: TGTGCCAGCAGCCCTAGACAGGGGTTTTGGACTGAAGCTTTCTTT
j_gene: TRBJ1-5; abundance: many; v_gene: TRBV7-8; d_gene: -; CDR3aa: CASSLALGSNQPQHF; CDR3nt: TGTGCCAGCAGCTTAGCATTGGGCAGCAATCAGCCCCAGCATTTT
j_gene: TRBJ1-4; abundance: few; v_gene: TRBV27; d_gene: -; CDR3aa: CASSLTMGEKLFF; CDR3nt: TGTGCCAGCAGTCTTACTATGGGAGAAAAACTGTTTTTT
j_gene: TRBJ2-5; abundance: many; v_gene: TRBV3-1; d_gene: -; CDR3aa: CASSQGPVGTQYF; CDR3nt: TGTGCCAGCAGCCAAGGACCAGTAGGGACCCAGTACTTC
j_gene: TRBJ2-7; abundance: many; v_gene: TRBV18; d_gene: -; CDR3aa: CASSPQGSYEQYF; CDR3nt: TGTGCCAGCTCACCCCAGGGTTCCTACGAGCAGTACTTC
j_gene: TRBJ2-2; abundance: many; v_gene: TRBV20-1; d_gene: TRBD2; CDR3aa: CSASGSGAGELFF; CDR3nt: TGCAGTGCTAGCGGGAGCGGGGCCGGGGAGCTGTTTTTT
j_gene: TRBJ1-2; abundance: few; v_gene: TRBV19; d_gene: -; CDR3aa: CASSIGGGSRSYGYTF; CDR3nt: TGTGCCAGTAGTATAGGTGGCGGATCTAGGAGCTATGGCTACACCTTC
j_gene: TRBJ1-5; abundance: few; v_gene: TRBV14; d_gene: -; CDR3aa: CASSQGLQQPQHF; CDR3nt: TGTGCCAGCAGCCAGGGTCTTCAACAGCCCCAGCATTTT
j_gene: TRBJ2-2; abundance: few; v_gene: TRBV15; d_gene: -; CDR3aa: CATSRDIGPPLGELFF; CDR3nt: TGTGCCACCAGCAGAGATATTGGCCCCCCGTTAGGGGAGCTGTTTTTT
j_gene: TRBJ2-1; abundance: many; v_gene: TRBV5-1; d_gene: TRBD2; CDR3aa: CASSLELAAYNEQFF; CDR3nt: TGCGCCAGCAGCTTGGAACTAGCGGCCTACAATGAGCAGTTCTTC
j_gene: TRBJ2-7; abundance: many; v_gene: TRBV11-2; d_gene: TRBD2; CDR3aa: CASSLGEGLGQYF; CDR3nt: TGTGCCAGCAGCCTAGGGGAGGGCCTGGGGCAGTACTTC
j_gene: TRBJ2-1; abundance: many; v_gene: TRBV28; d_gene: -; CDR3aa: CASSPLGTSNEQFF; CDR3nt: TGTGCCAGCAGTCCCTTGGGTACCTCCAATGAGCAGTTCTTC
j_gene: TRBJ2-1; abundance: -; v_gene: TRBV24-1; d_gene: -; CDR3aa: CATSARGGYNEQFF; CDR3nt: TGTGCCACCTCAGCCAGGGGGGGCTACAATGAGCAGTTCTTC
j_gene: TRBJ1-1; abundance: -; v_gene: TRBV24-1; d_gene: TRBD1; CDR3aa: CATSDSSGTGHTEAFF; CDR3nt: TGTGCCACCAGTGATTCATCCGGGACAGGTCACACTGAAGCTTTCTTT
j_gene: TRBJ2-1; abundance: -; v_gene: TRBV19; d_gene: TRBD2; CDR3aa: CASSIGWTSAYNEQFF; CDR3nt: TGTGCCAGTAGTATAGGATGGACTAGCGCCTACAATGAGCAGTTCTTC
j_gene: TRBJ2-1; abundance: many; v_gene: TRBV11-2; d_gene: -; CDR3aa: CASSFSGGEQFF; CDR3nt: TGTGCCAGCAGCTTTTCCGGGGGCGAGCAGTTCTTC
j_gene: TRBJ2-1; abundance: many; v_gene: TRBV5-1; d_gene: -; CDR3aa: CASSLEGVTGVRNEQFF; CDR3nt: TGCGCCAGCAGCTTGGAAGGAGTAACGGGGGTTCGCAATGAGCAGTTCTTC
j_gene: TRBJ1-1; abundance: many; v_gene: TRBV4-1; d_gene: -; CDR3aa: CASGRGGMNTEAFF; CDR3nt: TGCGCCAGCGGAAGAGGGGGAATGAACACTGAAGCTTTCTTT
j_gene: TRBJ1-6; abundance: few; v_gene: TRBV15; d_gene: -; CDR3aa: CATSGQGYNSPLHF; CDR3nt: TGTGCCACCAGCGGCCAGGGCTATAATTCACCCCTCCACTTT
j_gene: TRBJ1-5; abundance: many; v_gene: TRBV28; d_gene: -; CDR3aa: CASSSSKQGGLQPQHF; CDR3nt: -
j_gene: TRBJ1-2; abundance: -; v_gene: TRBV24-1; d_gene: TRBD1; CDR3aa: CATSDSTTPGQGYGYTF; CDR3nt: TGTGCCACCAGTGATTCCACAACGCCGGGACAGGGATATGGCTACACCTTC
j_gene: TRBJ2-7; abundance: many; v_gene: TRBV18; d_gene: TRBD2; CDR3aa: CASFPGLAGSFSYEQYF; CDR3nt: TGTGCCAGCTTCCCGGGACTAGCGGGATCCTTCTCCTACGAGCAGTACTTC
j_gene: TRBJ2-1; abundance: many; v_gene: TRBV20-1; d_gene: TRBD1; CDR3aa: CSAISPDRVNNEQFF; CDR3nt: TGCAGTGCCATAAGCCCGGACAGGGTCAACAATGAGCAGTTCTTC
j_gene: TRBJ2-4; abundance: few; v_gene: TRBV5-1; d_gene: TRBD1; CDR3aa: CASRLRTGEAKNIQYF; CDR3nt: TGCGCCAGCCGCCTTCGGACAGGGGAGGCCAAAAACATTCAGTACTTC
j_gene: TRBJ2-5; abundance: many; v_gene: TRBV20-1; d_gene: TRBD2; CDR3aa: CSAAGTSGIPAGETQYF; CDR3nt: TGCAGTGCCGCCGGGACTAGCGGGATTCCGGCCGGGGAGACCCAGTACTTC
j_gene: TRBJ2-7; abundance: many; v_gene: TRBV15; d_gene: -; CDR3aa: CATSREGPLYAYEQYF; CDR3nt: TGTGCCACCAGCAGAGAGGGGCCCTTGTACGCATACGAGCAGTACTTC
j_gene: TRBJ1-1; abundance: few; v_gene: TRBV20-1; d_gene: -; CDR3aa: CSARDPGLPAEAFF; CDR3nt: TGCAGTGCTAGAGATCCGGGACTCCCCGCTGAAGCTTTCTTT
j_gene: TRBJ2-5; abundance: many; v_gene: TRBV12-3/TRBV12-4; d_gene: -; CDR3aa: CASSLARETQYF; CDR3nt: TGTGCCAGCAGTTTAGCGCGGGAGACCCAGTACTTC
j_gene: TRBJ1-2; abundance: -; v_gene: TRBV12-3/TRBV12-4; d_gene: TRBD1; CDR3aa: CASSFSPRTGGGGYTF; CDR3nt: TGTGCCAGCAGTTTTTCCCCCCGGACAGGGGGTGGCGGCTACACCTTC
j_gene: TRBJ2-1; abundance: few; v_gene: TRBV16; d_gene: -; CDR3aa: CASTHARTLRARTSYNEQFF; CDR3nt: TGTGCCAGCACCCACGCCCGTACCTTAAGGGCCAGGACCTCCTACAATGAGCAGTTCTTC
j_gene: TRBJ2-5; abundance: many; v_gene: TRBV2; d_gene: -; CDR3aa: CASSASLGETQYF; CDR3nt: TGTGCCAGCAGTGCCTCACTAGGAGAGACCCAGTACTTC
j_gene: TRBJ2-2; abundance: -; v_gene: TRBV12-3/TRBV12-4; d_gene: TRBD1; CDR3aa: CASSKDRVTGELFF; CDR3nt: TGTGCCAGCAGTAAGGACAGGGTGACCGGGGAGCTGTTTTTT
j_gene: TRBJ1-5; abundance: few; v_gene: TRBV19; d_gene: -; CDR3aa: CASSIVGRPTSNQPQHF; CDR3nt: TGTGCCAGTAGTATCGTGGGCAGACCCACTAGCAATCAGCCCCAGCATTTT
j_gene: TRBJ2-4; abundance: many; v_gene: TRBV29-1; d_gene: TRBD2; CDR3aa: CSVDSGDIQYF; CDR3nt: TGCAGCGTTGATAGCGGGGACATTCAGTACTTC
j_gene: TRBJ2-1; abundance: many; v_gene: TRBV2; d_gene: TRBD1; CDR3aa: CASNPRDRGEGNEQFF; CDR3nt: TGTGCCAGCAATCCCCGGGACAGGGGGGAAGGCAATGAGCAGTTCTTC
j_gene: TRBJ2-7; abundance: many; v_gene: TRBV5-6; d_gene: TRBD1; CDR3aa: CASSLDYRGRRYEQYF; CDR3nt: TGTGCCAGCAGCTTGGACTACAGGGGCCGACGCTACGAGCAGTACTTC
j_gene: TRBJ1-6; abundance: many; v_gene: TRBV2; d_gene: TRBD1; CDR3aa: CASTDRGRPKFTPLHF; CDR3nt: TGTGCCAGCACGGACAGGGGGCGCCCTAAATTTACACCCCTCCACTTT
j_gene: TRBJ2-1; abundance: -; v_gene: TRBV3-1; d_gene: TRBD2; CDR3aa: CASSQASGGPRKQFF; CDR3nt: TGTGCCAGCAGCCAAGCTAGCGGGGGGCCCCGTAAGCAGTTCTTC